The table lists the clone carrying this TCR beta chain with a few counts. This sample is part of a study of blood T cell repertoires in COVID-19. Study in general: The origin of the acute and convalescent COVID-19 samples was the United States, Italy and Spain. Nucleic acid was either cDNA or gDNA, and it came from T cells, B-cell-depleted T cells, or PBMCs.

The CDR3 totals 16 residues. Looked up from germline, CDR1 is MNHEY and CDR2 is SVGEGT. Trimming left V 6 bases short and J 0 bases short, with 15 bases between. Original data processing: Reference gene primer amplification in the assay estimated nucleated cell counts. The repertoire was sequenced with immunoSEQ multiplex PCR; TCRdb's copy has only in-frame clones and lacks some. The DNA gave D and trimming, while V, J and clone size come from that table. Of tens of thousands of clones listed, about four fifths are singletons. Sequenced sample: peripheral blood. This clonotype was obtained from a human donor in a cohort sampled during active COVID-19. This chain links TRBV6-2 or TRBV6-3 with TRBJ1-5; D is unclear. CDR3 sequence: CASSPRWSVSNQPQHF. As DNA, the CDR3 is TGTGCCAGCAGCCCCCGCTGGAGCGTTAGCAATCAGCCCCAGCATTTT.